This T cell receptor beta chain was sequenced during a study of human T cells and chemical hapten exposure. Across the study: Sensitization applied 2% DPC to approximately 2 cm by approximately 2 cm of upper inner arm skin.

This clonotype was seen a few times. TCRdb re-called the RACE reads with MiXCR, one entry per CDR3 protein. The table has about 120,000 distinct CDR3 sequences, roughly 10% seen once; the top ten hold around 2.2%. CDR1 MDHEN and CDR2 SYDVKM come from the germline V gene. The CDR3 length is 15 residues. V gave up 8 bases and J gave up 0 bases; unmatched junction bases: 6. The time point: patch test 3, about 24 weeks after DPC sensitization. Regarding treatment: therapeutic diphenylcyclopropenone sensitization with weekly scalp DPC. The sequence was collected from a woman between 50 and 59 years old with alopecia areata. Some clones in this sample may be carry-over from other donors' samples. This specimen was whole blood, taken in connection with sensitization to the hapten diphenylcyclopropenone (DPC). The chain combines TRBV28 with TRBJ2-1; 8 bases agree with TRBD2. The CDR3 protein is CASPGGGSSYNEQFF. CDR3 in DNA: TGTGCCAGCCCGGGGGGGGGGAGCTCCTACAATGAGCAGTTCTTC.